This T cell receptor beta chain was recorded in a study of blood T cells in healthy people across ages. Study summary: For every two T cells, template switching captured about one barcoded beta molecule.

V was clipped by 5 bases and J by 2 bases, with 15 bases between them. Germline V gene data show CDR1 as SGDLS and CDR2 as YYNGEE. The CDR3 is made up of 15 amino acids. Staff drew 9 to 10 milliliters of peripheral blood from each donor. The second PCR ran roughly 6 to 11 cycles with a sample-barcoded 5' primer and J-beta primers. Each cDNA molecule was tagged by a template-switch adaptor with 12 random nucleotides. TCRdb redid the calling of the 5' RACE reads with MiXCR, one entry per CDR3 protein. The sample carries 1 million to 1.2 million distinct CDR3 sequences, around two fifths recorded once. A remark on this clonotype: The antigen is undetermined.

Overall study results and limits: Researchers said unsorted PBMCs prevented a conclusive naive versus antigen-experienced comparison.

Source material: blood. This TCR derives from a man aged 18 to 30 in good health. This chain connects TRBV9 to TRBJ2-3; D is possibly TRBD1 (6 bases). The CDR3 loop is CASRPGTPYTDTQYF. CDR3 DNA sequence: TGTGCCAGCAGACCTGGGACACCGTACACAGATACGCAGTATTTT.